This section outlines one T cell receptor (beta chain) sequence together with its context. Antigen unknown. Using immunoSEQ multiplex PCR, the repertoire was profiled, and TCRdb retains in-frame clones only, with some absent. Here the sample spans about 130,000 clones, approximately 91% being singletons. The sample comes from a study of T cell responses to AZD1222 COVID-19 vaccine. The CDR3 loop spans 14 amino acids. Germline V CDR1 and CDR2: KGHSH, LQKENI. V was trimmed by 0 bases and J by 3 bases, leaving 8 bases between them. Study-wide points: A mostly white British donor set with more females was recruited, and clonal diversity was possibly underestimated. Seropositive AZD1222 recipients at baseline numbered only five or six. With two AZD1222 doses given, Spike-specific TCR breadth and depth both rose. As reported, nearly half of all spike-specific TCRs target variant regions that are unmutated.

This clonotype was obtained from an adult who received the AZD1222 COVID-19 vaccine. Sequencing was performed on peripheral blood, taken 28 days after the second AZD1222 dose. The chain joins TRBV18 to TRBJ2-5; no reliable D call. CDR3 sequence reads: CASSPPSLKETQYF. Written as DNA, the CDR3 is TGTGCCAGCTCACCACCGTCTCTTAAAGAGACCCAGTACTTC.